The rows below give T cell receptor beta chains drawn from one sample of a study of post-analysis software for immune sequencing data. MiXCR, run by TCRdb on the PCR reads, gives a single entry per CDR3 protein. The table records hundreds of thousands of distinct CDR3 sequences, roughly 38% of them present only once. The sample taken for sequencing was blood. The receptors come from a girl between 10 and 17 years old with multiple sclerosis. The CDR3 runs from the conserved cysteine through the conserved F or W. The D gene is left open where the match is weak. Size values are once, few and many counts, or a class for expanded clones, and some rows have none.

CDR3 length	clone size	J gene	D gene	V gene	CDR3 protein	CDR3 DNA
13	few	TRBJ2-1	NA	TRBV7-2	CASSLMGFNEQFF	TGTGCCAGCAGCCTGATGGGCTTCAATGAGCAGTTCTTC
15	few	TRBJ1-5	TRBD1	TRBV4-1	CASSATGAVGQPQHF	TGCGCCAGCAGCGCCACAGGGGCGGTGGGTCAGCCCCAGCATTTT
16	few	TRBJ1-2	TRBD1	TRBV4-3	CASSQAYRGQGYGYTF	TGCGCCAGCAGCCAAGCTTACAGGGGACAAGGCTATGGCTACACCTTC
11	few	TRBJ1-1	NA	TRBV6-5	CASSYDTEAFF	TGTGCCAGCAGTTATGACACTGAAGCTTTCTTT
14	NA	TRBJ2-3	NA	TRBV7-8	CASTFRGSTDTQYF	TGTGCCAGCACCTTCCGGGGTAGCACAGATACGCAGTATTTT
15	NA	TRBJ2-3	NA	TRBV2	CASSEVSYSADTQYF	TGTGCCAGCAGTGAAGTGTCTTACTCAGCAGATACGCAGTATTTT
18	few	TRBJ1-1	TRBD1	TRBV12-3/TRBV12-4	CASSPQGGRQGMNTEAFF	TGTGCCAGCAGTCCCCAAGGGGGTCGACAGGGCATGAACACTGAAGCTTTCTTT
14	few	TRBJ1-2	NA	TRBV6-5	CASSYSQPGGGYTF	TGTGCCAGCAGTTACTCGCAGCCCGGTGGGGGCTACACCTTC
14	few	TRBJ2-7	TRBD2	TRBV28	CASRHSGGDDEQYF	TGTGCCAGCAGACACAGCGGGGGGGACGACGAGCAGTACTTC
15	few	TRBJ1-6	NA	TRBV6-6	CASSSPGGNNSPLHF	TGTGCCAGCAGTTCCCCGGGGGGAAATAATTCACCCCTCCACTTT
13	few	TRBJ1-1	NA	TRBV4-2	CASSVKSDSPAFF	TGTGCCAGCAGCGTTAAATCGGACAGCCCAGCTTTCTTT
15	NA	TRBJ2-2	NA	TRBV5-1	CASSLIADRTGELFF	TGCGCCAGCAGCTTGATCGCGGACCGCACCGGGGAGCTGTTTTTT
14	NA	TRBJ2-7	NA	TRBV5-1	CASSDRVGIGEQYF	TGCGCCAGCAGCGACCGGGTGGGTATTGGGGAGCAGTACTTC
12	NA	TRBJ2-3	NA	TRBV20-1	CSARLTSHTQYF	TGCAGTGCTAGGTTGACAAGTCATACGCAGTATTTT
17	many	TRBJ1-4	TRBD1	TRBV5-1	CASSPWTGKTTNEKLFF	TGCGCCAGCAGCCCCTGGACAGGGAAGACAACTAATGAAAAACTGTTTTTT
11	NA	TRBJ2-5	NA	TRBV14	CASSAHGTQHF	TGTGCCAGCAGCGCCCACGGGACCCAGCACTTC
15	NA	TRBJ1-4	TRBD1	TRBV4-2	CASSQEVGQDEKLFF	TGTGCCAGCAGCCAAGAGGTAGGACAGGATGAAAAACTGTTTTTT
15	few	TRBJ2-7	NA	TRBV7-9	CASSSRTVGSYEQYF	TGTGCCAGCAGCTCTAGGACAGTAGGGTCCTACGAGCAGTACTTC
17	few	TRBJ2-7	TRBD2	TRBV5-1	CASSTGLAGENSYEQYF	TGCGCCAGCAGCACCGGACTAGCGGGGGAAAACTCCTACGAGCAGTACTTC
11	many	TRBJ2-1	NA	TRBV29-1	CSVGGWDEQFF	TGCAGCGTTGGGGGGTGGGATGAGCAGTTCTTC
15	NA	TRBJ2-3	TRBD1	TRBV5-1	CASSSNGQGTDTQYF	TGCGCCAGCAGCTCGAATGGACAGGGAACAGATACGCAGTATTTT
13	NA	TRBJ2-1	NA	TRBV20-1	CSAPRDFYNEQFF	TGCAGTGCTCCTCGGGACTTCTACAATGAGCAGTTCTTC
18	few	TRBJ2-3	TRBD2	TRBV10-1	CANRSASGGREYTDTQYF	TGCGCCAATCGAAGCGCTAGCGGGGGGCGCGAATACACAGATACGCAGTATTTT